The clone carrying this T cell receptor beta chain came up a few times. As yet, its antigen is unknown. CDR3 size: 13 residues. V was clipped by 0 bases and J by 5 bases, with 7 bases between them. The germline CDR1 and CDR2 sequences are SGHAT and FQNNGV. The data belong to a study of cytomegalovirus exposure and HLA in healthy donors. Study-wide points: Across all donors, roughly uniform sequencing depth was an assumption of the presence/absence analyses. A few chains tied to CMV proved CMV antigen-specific in vitro. Researchers reported in a later analysis that a missense DCLRE1C variant was tied to TCR beta V- and J-gene trimming.

PCR employed 60 Vbeta and 13 Jbeta primers. Data came from immunoSEQ multiplex PCR; TCRdb stores just in-frame clones and leaves some out. The repertoire consists of 150,000 to 200,000 clones, with around 77% occurring once and the leading ten covering approximately 2.5%. The origin of this receptor is a man aged 60 to 69 in good health and CMV-seronegative. The genes are TRBV11-2 and TRBJ1-1; D call uncertain. Material: PBMCs. DNA for the CDR3: TGTGCCAGCAGCTTAGATCTACGGACTGAAGCTTTCTTT. Translation: CASSLDLRTEAFF.